These T cell receptor beta chains were read from a single sample in a study of blood T cell repertoires in COVID-19. TCRdb's copy holds only in-frame clones and misses some; the assay was immunoSEQ multiplex PCR. In the table there are approximately 240,000 clones, more than 80% of which are singletons. The source material was PBMCs or T cells enriched from blood (not recorded which). The receptors were gathered from a woman under 30 in a cohort exposed to, infected with or recovered from COVID-19 (not recorded which). CDR3s include the opening cysteine and the closing phenylalanine or tryptophan. D genes are given only for firm matches. Size tells how often a clone was seen (once, few, many) or the class of an expanded clone, and some rows leave it out.

cdr3_length clone_size j_call d_call v_call cdr3_aa cdr3_nt
13 NA TRBJ2-2 TRBD2 TRBV7-3 CASSAGLGGELFF TGTGCCAGCAGCGCGGGACTAGGAGGGGAGCTGTTTTTT
16 NA TRBJ2-3 NA TRBV4-1 CASRGDGFFSTDTQYF TGCGCCAGCAGGGGAGACGGATTTTTTAGCACAGATACGCAGTATTTT
16 NA TRBJ2-7 TRBD2 TRBV7-9 CASSNSLAGAPGEQYF TGTGCCAGCAGCAATTCGCTAGCGGGGGCCCCGGGCGAGCAGTACTTC
14 NA TRBJ2-1 NA TRBV5-1 CASSLGRGNHEQFF TGCGCCAGCAGCTTGGGTAGGGGGAACCATGAGCAGTTCTTC
14 NA TRBJ1-1 NA TRBV3-1/TRBV3-2 CASSLYKGDAEAFF TGTGCCAGCAGCCTATACAAGGGGGATGCTGAAGCTTTCTTT
15 NA TRBJ2-7 TRBD1 TRBV6-6 CASSRQGASSYEQYF TGTGCCAGCAGCCGACAGGGCGCGAGCTCCTACGAGCAGTACTTC
14 NA TRBJ1-1 NA TRBV3-1/TRBV3-2 CASSLSGVNTEAFF TGTGCCAGCAGCCTCTCCGGGGTGAACACTGAAGCTTTCTTT
17 NA TRBJ1-6 NA TRBV27 CASSLSVERGYNSPLHF TGTGCCAGCAGTTTATCGGTGGAAAGGGGCTATAATTCACCCCTCCACTTT
13 NA TRBJ1-1 TRBD1 TRBV9 CASSVLPGGEAFF TGTGCCAGCAGCGTCCTACCAGGGGGTGAAGCTTTCTTT
16 once TRBJ1-1 NA TRBV7-8 CASSTLRGFSNTEAFF TGTGCCAGCAGCACTTTGCGGGGGTTCTCTAACACTGAAGCTTTCTTT
16 NA TRBJ2-5 TRBD2 TRBV5-4 CASSQDSGGAGKTQYF TGTGCCAGCAGCCAGGATAGCGGGGGGGCGGGGAAGACCCAGTACTTC
19 NA TRBJ1-1 NA TRBV24-1 CATSDLWPPRTATNTEAFF TGTGCCACCAGTGATTTATGGCCCCCCCGGACAGCGACGAACACTGAAGCTTTCTTT
14 NA TRBJ1-1 TRBD1 TRBV20-1 CSASRTGLNTEAFF TGCAGTGCTAGTAGGACAGGGTTGAACACTGAAGCTTTCTTT
15 once TRBJ2-1 TRBD2 TRBV3-1/TRBV3-2 CASSSQLAENNEQFF TGTGCCAGCAGCTCCCAACTAGCGGAGAACAATGAGCAGTTCTTC
16 NA TRBJ1-6 NA TRBV23-1 CASSRTEHKNNSPLHF TGCGCCAGCAGTCGGACAGAACACAAGAATAATTCACCCCTCCACTTT
14 NA TRBJ2-1 TRBD1 TRBV19 CASIGDRNRNEQFF TGTGCCAGCATCGGGGACAGAAATCGCAATGAGCAGTTCTTC
17 NA TRBJ2-1 NA TRBV19 CASSMSAGKPNYNEQFF TGTGCCAGTAGTATGTCGGCGGGAAAACCGAACTACAATGAGCAGTTCTTC
15 NA TRBJ1-4 NA TRBV30 CAWSVYRLANEKLFF TGTGCCTGGAGTGTATATCGGCTAGCTAATGAAAAACTGTTTTTT
15 NA TRBJ2-5 NA TRBV2 CASTPGTQTWGTQYF TGTGCCAGCACGCCGGGGACTCAAACTTGGGGGACCCAGTACTTC
17 NA TRBJ2-3 TRBD2 TRBV2 CARNGRASGGARDTQYF TGTGCCAGAAATGGGAGGGCTAGCGGGGGGGCTAGAGATACGCAGTATTTT
16 NA TRBJ1-6 TRBD1 TRBV15 CATSRSLGQGMSPLHF TGTGCCACCTCTAGGTCCCTTGGACAGGGGATGTCACCCCTCCACTTT
15 NA TRBJ2-2 NA TRBV11-3 CASSSPGDSTGELFF TGTGCCAGCAGCTCACCGGGAGATTCGACCGGGGAGCTGTTTTTT
13 few TRBJ2-1 NA TRBV14 CASSQDQGQKQFF TGTGCCAGCAGCCAAGATCAGGGTCAAAAGCAGTTCTTC
14 NA TRBJ2-7 NA TRBV5-4 CASSGGQGKGEQYF TGTGCCAGCAGCGGCGGGCAGGGGAAGGGCGAGCAGTACTTC
15 NA TRBJ2-7 NA TRBV2 CASSERAGEAYEQYF TGTGCCAGCAGTGAAAGGGCAGGGGAAGCTTACGAGCAGTACTTC
16 NA TRBJ1-4 TRBD1 TRBV27 CASSTAKQGLNEKLFF TGTGCCAGCAGTACCGCAAAACAGGGGCTTAATGAAAAACTGTTTTTT
13 NA TRBJ1-5 NA TRBV5-1 CASSYRPGQPQHF TGCGCCAGCAGTTACCGCCCGGGACAGCCCCAGCATTTT
15 once TRBJ2-7 TRBD1 TRBV3-1/TRBV3-2 CASSHPGQGFYEQYF TGTGCCAGCAGCCACCCGGGACAGGGTTTCTACGAGCAGTACTTC
14 NA TRBJ2-1 NA TRBV6-5 CASSYSDSYNEQFF TGTGCCAGCAGTTACTCTGACAGCTACAATGAGCAGTTCTTC